This TCR beta chain stems from a study of blood T cell repertoires in COVID-19. Across the whole study: Whether acute or convalescent, the COVID-19 samples came from the United States, Italy and Spain. Sources were T cells, B-cell-depleted T cells, or PBMCs; the material itself was cDNA or gDNA.

Per the original data handling: Reference gene primer amplification gave estimated nucleated cell counts. Sequencing was performed with immunoSEQ multiplex PCR; in TCRdb, only in-frame clones are kept and a portion is missing. V, J and clone size are taken as reported in that table, and D and trimming were inferred from the DNA itself. The data hold tens of thousands of clones, with roughly 88% observed a single time. CDR1 SGHRS and CDR2 YFSETQ come from the germline V gene. V was pared by 3 bases and J by 2 bases, with 14 bases between. The CDR3 runs 15 residues. The chain combines TRBV5-1 with TRBJ2-5; D is possibly TRBD1 (5 bases). The clonotype comes from a woman older than 75 with acute or convalescent COVID-19. Input material: peripheral blood. The CDR3 DNA is TGCGCCAGCAGCTCGCTATCGACAGCTCAAGAGACCCAGTACTTC. As protein: CASSSLSTAQETQYF. Full variable domain (outside the CDR3, taken from reference TRBV5-1 and TRBJ2-5): KAGVTQTPRYLIKTRGQQVTLSCSPISGHRSVSWYQQTPGQGLQFLFEYFSETQRNKGNFPGRFSGRQFSNSRSEMNVSTLELGDSALYLCASSSLSTAQETQYFGPGTRLLVL.